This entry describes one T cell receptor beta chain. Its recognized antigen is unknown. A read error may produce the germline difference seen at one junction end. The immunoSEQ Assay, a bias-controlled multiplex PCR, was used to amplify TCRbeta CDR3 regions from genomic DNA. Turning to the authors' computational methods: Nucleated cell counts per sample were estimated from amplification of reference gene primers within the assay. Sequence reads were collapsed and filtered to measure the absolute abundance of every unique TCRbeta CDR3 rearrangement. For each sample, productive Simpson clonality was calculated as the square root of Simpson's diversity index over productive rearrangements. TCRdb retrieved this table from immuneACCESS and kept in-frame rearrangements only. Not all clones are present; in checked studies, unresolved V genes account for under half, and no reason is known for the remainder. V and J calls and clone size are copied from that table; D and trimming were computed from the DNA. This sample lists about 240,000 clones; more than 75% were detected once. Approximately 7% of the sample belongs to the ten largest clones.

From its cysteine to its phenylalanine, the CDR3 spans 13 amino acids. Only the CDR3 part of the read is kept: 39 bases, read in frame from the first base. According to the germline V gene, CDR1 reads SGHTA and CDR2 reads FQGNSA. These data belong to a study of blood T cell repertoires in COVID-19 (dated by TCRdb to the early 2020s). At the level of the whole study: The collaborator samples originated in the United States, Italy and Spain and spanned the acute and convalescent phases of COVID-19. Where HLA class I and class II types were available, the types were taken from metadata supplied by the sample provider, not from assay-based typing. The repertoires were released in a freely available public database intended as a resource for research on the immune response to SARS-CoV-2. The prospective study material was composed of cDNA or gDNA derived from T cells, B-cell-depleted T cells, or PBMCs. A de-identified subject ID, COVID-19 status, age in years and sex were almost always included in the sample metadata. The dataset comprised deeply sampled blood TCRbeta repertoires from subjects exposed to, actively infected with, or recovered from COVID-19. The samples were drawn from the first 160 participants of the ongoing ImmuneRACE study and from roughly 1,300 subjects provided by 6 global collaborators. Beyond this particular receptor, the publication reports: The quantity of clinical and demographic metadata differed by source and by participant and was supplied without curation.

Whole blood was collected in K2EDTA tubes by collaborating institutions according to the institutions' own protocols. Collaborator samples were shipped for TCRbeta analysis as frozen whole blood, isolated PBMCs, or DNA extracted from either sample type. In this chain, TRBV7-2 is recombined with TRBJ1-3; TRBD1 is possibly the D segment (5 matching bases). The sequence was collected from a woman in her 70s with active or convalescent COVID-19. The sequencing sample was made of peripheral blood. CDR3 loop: CATSGAEGNTIYF. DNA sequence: TGTGCCACCAGCGGGGCGGAAGGAAACACCATATATTTT.